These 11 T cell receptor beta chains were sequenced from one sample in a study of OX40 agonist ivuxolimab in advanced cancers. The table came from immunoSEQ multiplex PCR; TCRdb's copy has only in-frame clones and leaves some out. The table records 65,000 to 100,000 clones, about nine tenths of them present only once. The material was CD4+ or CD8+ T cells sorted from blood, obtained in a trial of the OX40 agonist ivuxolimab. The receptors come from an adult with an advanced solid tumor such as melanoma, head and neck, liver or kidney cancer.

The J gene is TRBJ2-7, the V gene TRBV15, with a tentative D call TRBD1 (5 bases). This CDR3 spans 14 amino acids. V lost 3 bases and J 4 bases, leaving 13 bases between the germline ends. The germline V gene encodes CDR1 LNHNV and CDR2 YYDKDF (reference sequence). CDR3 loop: CATSRSQQGYEQYF. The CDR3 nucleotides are TGTGCCACCAGCAGGTCACAGCAGGGTTACGAGCAGTACTTC.

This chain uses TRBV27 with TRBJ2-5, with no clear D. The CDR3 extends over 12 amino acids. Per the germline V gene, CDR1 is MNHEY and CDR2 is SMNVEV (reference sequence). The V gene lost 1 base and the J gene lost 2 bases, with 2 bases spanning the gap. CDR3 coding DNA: TGTGCCAGCAGTTTATATCAAGAGACCCAGTACTTC. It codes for CASSLYQETQYF.

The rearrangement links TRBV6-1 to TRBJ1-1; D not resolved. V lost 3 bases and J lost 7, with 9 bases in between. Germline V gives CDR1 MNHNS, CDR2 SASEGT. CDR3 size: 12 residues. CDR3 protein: CASSEWANEAFF. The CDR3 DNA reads TGTGCCAGCAGTGAGTGGGCGAATGAAGCTTTCTTT.

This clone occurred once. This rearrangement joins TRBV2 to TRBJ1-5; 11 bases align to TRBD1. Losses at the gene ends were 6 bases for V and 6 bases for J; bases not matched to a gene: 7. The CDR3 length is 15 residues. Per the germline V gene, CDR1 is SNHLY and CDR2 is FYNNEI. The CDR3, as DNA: TGTGCCAGCAGCCTGGGACAGGGGGGTGGTCAGCCCCAGCATTTT. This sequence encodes CASSLGQGGGQPQHF. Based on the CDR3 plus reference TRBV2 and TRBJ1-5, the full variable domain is EPEVTQTPSHQVTQMGQEVILRCVPISNHLYFYWYRQILGQKVEFLVSFYNNEISEKSEIFDDQFSVERPDGSNFTLKIRSTKLEDSAMYFCASSLGQGGGQPQHFGDGTRLSIL.

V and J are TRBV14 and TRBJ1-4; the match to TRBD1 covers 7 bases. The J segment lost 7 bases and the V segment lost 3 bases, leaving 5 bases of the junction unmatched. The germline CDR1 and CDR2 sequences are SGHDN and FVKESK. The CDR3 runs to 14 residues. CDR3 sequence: CASSHSGQIEKLFF. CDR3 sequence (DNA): TGTGCCAGCAGCCATTCGGGACAGATTGAAAAACTGTTTTTT.

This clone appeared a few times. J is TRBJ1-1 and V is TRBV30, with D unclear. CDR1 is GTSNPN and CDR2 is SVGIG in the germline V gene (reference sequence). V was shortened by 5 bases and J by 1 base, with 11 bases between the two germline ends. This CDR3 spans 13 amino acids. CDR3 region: CAWHPGTNTEAFF. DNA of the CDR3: TGTGCCTGGCACCCCGGTACGAACACTGAAGCTTTCTTT. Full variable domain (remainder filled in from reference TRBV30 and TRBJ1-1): SQTIHQWPATLVQPVGSPLSLECTVEGTSNPNLYWYRQAAGRGLQLLFYSVGIGQISSEVPQNLSASRPQDRQFILSSKKLLLSDSGFYLCAWHPGTNTEAFFGQGTRLTVV.

The DNA for the CDR3 is TGCGCCAGCAGAGCGGGAGGGCCGGTTCCCACAGATACGCAGTATTTT. This gives the protein CASRAGGPVPTDTQYF. The gene calls are TRBV5-1 and TRBJ2-3; 10 nucleotides agree with TRBD2. Germline CDR1 is SGHRS and CDR2 is YFSETQ. This CDR3 is 16 amino acids long. V lost 5 bases, J lost 2 bases, and 8 bases stayed unmatched. Full variable domain (remainder filled in from reference TRBV5-1 and TRBJ2-3): KAGVTQTPRYLIKTRGQQVTLSCSPISGHRSVSWYQQTPGQGLQFLFEYFSETQRNKGNFPGRFSGRQFSNSRSEMNVSTLELGDSALYLCASRAGGPVPTDTQYFGPGTRLTVL.

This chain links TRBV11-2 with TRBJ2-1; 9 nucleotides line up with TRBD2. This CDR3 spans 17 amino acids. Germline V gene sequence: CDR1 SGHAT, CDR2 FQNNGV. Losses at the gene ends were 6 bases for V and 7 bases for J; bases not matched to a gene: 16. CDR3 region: CASRPMGVAGVRNEQFF. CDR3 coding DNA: TGTGCCAGCAGACCCATGGGCGTAGCGGGAGTACGAAATGAGCAGTTCTTC.

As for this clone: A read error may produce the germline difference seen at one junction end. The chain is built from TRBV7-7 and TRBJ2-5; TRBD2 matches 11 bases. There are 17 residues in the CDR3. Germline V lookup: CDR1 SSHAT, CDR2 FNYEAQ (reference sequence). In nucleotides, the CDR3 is TGTGCTAGCAGCCCCGGTCGCCTAGCGGGAGGAGAAGAGACCCAGTACTTC. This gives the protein CASSPGRLAGGEETQYF. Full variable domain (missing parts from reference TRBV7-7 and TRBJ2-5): GAGVSQSPRYKVTKRGQDVTLRCDPISSHATLYWYQQALGQGPEFLTYFNYEAQPDKSGLPSDRFSAERPEGSISTLTIQRTEQRDSAMYRCASSPGRLAGGEETQYFGPGTRLLVL.

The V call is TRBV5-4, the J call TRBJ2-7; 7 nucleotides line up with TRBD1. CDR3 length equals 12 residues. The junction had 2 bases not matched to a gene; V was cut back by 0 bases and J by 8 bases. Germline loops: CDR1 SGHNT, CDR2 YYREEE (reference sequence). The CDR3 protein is CASSLVQGQQYF. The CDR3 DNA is TGTGCCAGCAGCTTGGTACAGGGGCAGCAGTACTTC.

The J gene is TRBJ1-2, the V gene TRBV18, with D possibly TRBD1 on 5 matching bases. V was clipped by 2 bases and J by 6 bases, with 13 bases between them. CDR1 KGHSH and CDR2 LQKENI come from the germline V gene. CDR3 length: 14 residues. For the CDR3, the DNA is TGTGCCAGCTCACCAGGACATTTTAGGGATGGCTACACCTTC. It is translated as CASSPGHFRDGYTF.